One and the same sample provided the 26 T cell receptor beta chains below, sequenced in a study of shared clonotypes between healthy human individuals. Using immunoSEQ multiplex PCR, the repertoire was profiled, and TCRdb retains in-frame clones only, with some absent. There are millions of clones in the sample; around 93% occur only once, and around 1.7% lies in the top ten. Naive CD8 cells lacked CD45RO, underwent positive selection for CCR7 and left out terminally differentiated effector memory CD45RA+ cells. The sequenced material came from naive CD8+ T cells from PBMCs. The receptor set was obtained from a man aged 18 to 30 in good health. Some clones in this sample may be carry-over from other donors' samples.

As to this clone: Other nucleotide sequences from this sample produce the same CDR3. The chain is built from TRBV6-5 and TRBJ2-7, with a weak D call TRBD1 (5 bases). Between the trimmed V and J ends, which lost 6 bases and 1 base, there was a span of 10 bases. The CDR3 has 13 amino acids. Germline V CDR1 and CDR2: MNHEY, SVGAGI. The CDR3, as DNA: TGTGCCAGCAGAGAAAGGGGATCCTACGAGCAGTACTTC. It yields the protein CASRERGSYEQYF.

The J gene is TRBJ2-3, the V gene TRBV15; TRBD2 aligns across 9 bases. The CDR3 extends over 18 amino acids. Germline V gene data show CDR1 as LNHNV and CDR2 as YYDKDF (reference sequence). Trimming removed 6 bases from V and 0 bases from J; junction bases left unmatched: 13. CDR3 residues: CATRETGASGTSTDTQYF. The DNA of the CDR3 is TGTGCCACCAGAGAAACGGGGGCTAGCGGGACGAGCACAGATACGCAGTATTTT. Filled out from reference TRBV15 and TRBJ2-3, the complete variable domain reads DAMVIQNPRYQVTQFGKPVTLSCSQTLNHNVMYWYQQKSSQAPKLLFHYYDKDFNNEADTPDNFQSRRPNTSFCFLDIRSPGLGDTAMYLCATRETGASGTSTDTQYFGPGTRLTVL.

V is TRBV15 and J is TRBJ2-4; D gene uncertain. The germline V gene has CDR1 LNHNV and CDR2 YYDKDF (reference sequence). This CDR3 has 15 residues. V was clipped by 0 bases and J by 3 bases, with 9 bases between them. Written as DNA, the CDR3 is TGTGCCACCAGCAGAGATGCGGAAAGCAAAAACATTCAGTACTTC. This translates into CATSRDAESKNIQYF.

The genes are TRBV5-5 and TRBJ1-5, with 9 positions matching TRBD1. V was pared by 4 bases and J by 4 bases, with 9 bases of the junction left unmatched. This CDR3 comprises 16 residues. Germline CDR1 SGHKS, CDR2 YYEKEE (reference sequence). CDR3 sequence (DNA): TGTGCCAGCAGCCCCGGCGACAGGGGGATTAATCAGCCCCAGCATTTT. It specifies CASSPGDRGINQPQHF.

The J gene is TRBJ2-1, the V gene TRBV27, with 8 bases that match TRBD2. CDR3 length: 14 residues. V trimming: 6 bases; J trimming: 8 bases; junction bases outside the gene matches: 9. In germline, CDR1 is MNHEY, CDR2 SMNVEV (reference sequence). In DNA, the CDR3 is TGTGCCAGCAGAAGCCCAGCGGGAGAGCATGAGCAGTTCTTC. It translates to CASRSPAGEHEQFF.

V gene TRBV7-9 combines with J gene TRBJ1-1; D remains unclear. The CDR3 covers 13 residues. CDR1 is SEHNR, CDR2 FQNEAQ, per germline (reference sequence). V lost 2 bases and J 4 bases, leaving 8 bases between the germline ends. The CDR3, as DNA: TGTGCCAGCAGCTTACCGGCTGGCACTGAAGCTTTCTTT. Translating it yields CASSLPAGTEAFF.

The CDR3 loop is CASSLGTSGRVTEQFF. The CDR3 DNA reads TGTGCCAGCAGCTTAGGGACTAGCGGGAGGGTGACTGAGCAGTTCTTC. The chain carries TRBV11-2 and TRBJ2-1; TRBD2 aligns across 15 bases. There are 16 residues in the CDR3. Germline values: CDR1 SGHAT, CDR2 FQNNGV. The V gene end was trimmed by 1 base and the J gene end by 9 bases; junction bases not matched to a gene: 4. Full variable domain (missing parts from reference TRBV11-2 and TRBJ2-1): EAGVAQSPRYKIIEKRQSVAFWCNPISGHATLYWYQQILGQGPKLLIQFQNNGVVDDSQLPKDRFSAERLKGVDSTLKIQPAKLEDSAVYLCASSLGTSGRVTEQFFGPGTRLTVL.

The rearrangement joins TRBV4-1 to TRBJ1-5, with D unresolved. Germline CDR1 reads MGHRA; CDR2 reads YSYEKL. The V gene lost 1 base and the J gene lost 5 bases, with 15 bases spanning the gap. This CDR3 is built from 16 residues. DNA for the CDR3: TGCGCCAGCAGCCAAGGAAAAGGATTGGGGTATCAGCCCCAGCATTTT. This codes for CASSQGKGLGYQPQHF.

This chain joins TRBV7-2 and TRBJ2-7, with TRBD2 identical over 14 bases. Unmatched junction bases numbered 8, after V lost 5 bases and J lost 5 bases. This CDR3 spans 16 amino acids. CDR1 SGHTA and CDR2 FQGNSA come from the germline V gene. This CDR3 is CASSPGLAGGPHEQYF. In DNA form, the CDR3 reads TGTGCCAGCAGCCCAGGACTAGCGGGAGGCCCCCACGAGCAGTACTTC. The full variable domain, its missing parts supplied by reference TRBV7-2 and TRBJ2-7, is GAGVSQSPSNKVTEKGKDVELRCDPISGHTALYWYRQSLGQGLEFLIYFQGNSAPDKSGLPSDRFSAERTGGSVSTLTIQRTQQEDSAVYLCASSPGLAGGPHEQYFGPGTRLTVT.

The V call is TRBV7-9, the J call TRBJ2-3, with 8 bases lining up with TRBD1. Germline V CDR1 and CDR2: SEHNR, FQNEAQ (reference sequence). J gave up 2 bases and V 4 bases, and 14 bases lay outside the gene matches. CDR3 length: 18 residues. The DNA of the CDR3 is TGTGCCAGCAGCTCCCGAAATGGAGGGACAGGCCTCACAGATACGCAGTATTTT. It is translated as CASSSRNGGTGLTDTQYF.

The V call is TRBV25-1, the J call TRBJ2-5; D remains ambiguous. The length of the CDR3 is 13 residues. V was cut by 1 base and J by 2 bases, with 5 bases left in between. Germline V gene sequence: CDR1 MGHDK, CDR2 SYGVNS. In DNA form, the CDR3 reads TGTGCCAGCAGTGAATTTCCTCAAGAGACCCAGTACTTC. Translating it yields CASSEFPQETQYF.

The genes are TRBV14 and TRBJ2-7; TRBD1 agrees at 9 bases. The V segment lost 3 bases and the J segment 3 bases; nucleotides outside the gene matches: 3. Looked up from germline, CDR1 is SGHDN and CDR2 is FVKESK. This CDR3 is built from 14 residues. The CDR3 reads CASSQWTGVYEQYF. Written as DNA, the CDR3 is TGTGCCAGCAGCCAGTGGACAGGGGTCTACGAGCAGTACTTC.

This clone was seen just once. The chain employs TRBV7-9 and TRBJ2-7, with D perhaps matching TRBD1 (6 bases). The length of the CDR3 is 15 residues. The germline CDR1 and CDR2 sequences are SEHNR and FQNEAQ (reference sequence). V was pared by 3 bases and J by 6 bases, with 18 bases between. In nucleotides, the CDR3 is TGTGCCAGCAGCTTCCATCCTACAGGGTTGAGCGAGCAGTACTTC. Its translation: CASSFHPTGLSEQYF.

The genes are TRBV5-4 and TRBJ1-1; D gene unclear. V lost 3 bases and J lost 3, with 18 bases in between. CDR3 length equals 16 residues. The germline V gene has CDR1 SGHNT and CDR2 YYREEE (reference sequence). The CDR3 coding sequence is TGTGCCAGCAGCTCGTTTCCTACTCAAGCGGACACTGAAGCTTTCTTT. Amino acids: CASSSFPTQADTEAFF.

Only one count was recorded for this clone. The rearrangement uses TRBV15 and TRBJ1-5; D is uncertain. Germline CDR1 and CDR2: LNHNV and YYDKDF (reference sequence). The ends were cut back, 6 bases at V and 0 bases at J, with 12 bases in the middle. The length of the CDR3 is 15 residues. The CDR3 loop reads CATREDLYSNQPQHF. The CDR3 bases are TGTGCCACCAGAGAAGATTTGTATAGCAATCAGCCCCAGCATTTT.

The rearrangement joins TRBV5-8 to TRBJ2-3; 7 nucleotides align to TRBD2. This CDR3 is built from 16 residues. Germline-derived CDR1 and CDR2 are SGHTS and YDEGEE. Trimming at V came to 4 bases and at J to 6 bases, leaving 14 bases not matched to a gene. This chain's CDR3 is CASSLWGGEGRDTQYF. CDR3 bases: TGTGCCAGCAGCCTCTGGGGTGGGGAGGGCCGGGATACGCAGTATTTT.

The chain is built from TRBV5-1 and TRBJ2-3; possibly TRBD1 for D (6 bases). The V end lost 3 bases, the J end lost 1 base, and 24 bases lay between the germline ends. This CDR3 is built from 19 residues. From germline, CDR1 is SGHRS and CDR2 YFSETQ. As DNA, the CDR3 is TGCGCCAGCAGCTGGGAACTAGGTGACGACAGGATCGGCACAGATACGCAGTATTTT. It translates to CASSWELGDDRIGTDTQYF. Looking up the rest from reference TRBV5-1 and TRBJ2-3 gives the full variable domain: KAGVTQTPRYLIKTRGQQVTLSCSPISGHRSVSWYQQTPGQGLQFLFEYFSETQRNKGNFPGRFSGRQFSNSRSEMNVSTLELGDSALYLCASSWELGDDRIGTDTQYFGPGTRLTVL.

The V and J genes are TRBV10-2 and TRBJ2-5, with TRBD2 matching 13 bases. The J segment lost 5 bases and the V segment lost 7 bases, leaving 10 bases of the junction unmatched. The germline gives CDR1 WSHSY, CDR2 SAAADI. This CDR3 is built from 16 residues. CDR3 coding DNA: TGCGCCAGCACCGATCTACTAGCGGGAGGGAGGGAGACCCAGTACTTC. This translates into CASTDLLAGGRETQYF.

This clone was observed a handful of times. The rearrangement uses TRBV28 and TRBJ1-5; D remains unclear. The CDR3 loop spans 14 amino acids. CDR1 is MDHEN and CDR2 is SYDVKM in the germline V gene. Trimming took off 5 bases at V and 5 bases at J, with 13 bases between the two ends. CDR3 protein: CASSGSWMYQPQHF. CDR3 sequence (DNA): TGTGCCAGCAGTGGCTCGTGGATGTATCAGCCCCAGCATTTT.

The V and J genes are TRBV9 and TRBJ2-1, with D perhaps matching TRBD1 (6 bases). CDR1 and CDR2 (germline): SGDLS, YYNGEE. This CDR3 has 17 residues. The germline V and J ends were trimmed by 0 bases and 3 bases, with 16 bases remaining between them. The CDR3 nucleotides are TGTGCCAGCAGCGTAGGGGCCCCCGGGACACACTACAATGAGCAGTTCTTC. This gives the protein CASSVGAPGTHYNEQFF.

This clone was counted between two and nine times. V and J are TRBV5-4 and TRBJ1-1; D not resolved. The V end was cut by 1 base, the J end by 3 bases, with 7 bases between. The CDR3 totals 13 residues. CDR1 is SGHNT, CDR2 YYREEE, per germline (reference sequence). The CDR3 spells CASSLYADTEAFF. In DNA, the CDR3 is TGTGCCAGCAGCTTGTATGCCGACACTGAAGCTTTCTTT.

On this clone: At the DNA level, this CDR3 is encoded by other sequences in the same sample as well. The J gene is TRBJ1-1, the V gene TRBV4-3; 7 positions match TRBD1. The CDR3 extends over 14 amino acids. V dropped 1 base and J dropped 1; count of bases not matched to a gene: 0. Looked up from germline, CDR1 is LGHNA and CDR2 is YSLEER. The CDR3 reads CASSQGQGNTEAFF. The DNA of the CDR3 is TGCGCCAGCAGCCAAGGACAGGGGAACACTGAAGCTTTCTTT.

The chain employs TRBV13 and TRBJ2-7; weak D call: TRBD1 (6 bases). Germline CDR1 and CDR2: PRHDT and FYEKMQ (reference sequence). V lost 4 bases to trimming and J lost 0 bases, with 13 bases between them. The CDR3 spans 15 residues. CDR3 sequence (DNA): TGTGCCAGCAGCTCAACAGGGTACTTCTCCTACGAGCAGTACTTC. Its translation is CASSSTGYFSYEQYF.

The chain recombines TRBV7-6 with TRBJ1-1; D not certain. This CDR3 has 13 residues. Germline V gives CDR1 SGHVS, CDR2 FNYEAQ. The V end lost 5 bases, the J end lost 0 bases, and 7 bases lay between the germline ends. The CDR3 protein is CASSDIMNTEAFF. CDR3 DNA: TGTGCCAGCAGCGATATAATGAACACTGAAGCTTTCTTT.

The J gene is TRBJ1-1, the V gene TRBV6-5; D possibly corresponds to TRBD1 (5 bases). The V gene's germline CDR1 is MNHEY and CDR2 SVGAGI. The CDR3 is 15 residues long. V lost 3 bases, J lost 3 bases, and 14 bases lay in between. The CDR3 reads CASSYYRGLDTEAFF. CDR3 in DNA: TGTGCCAGCAGTTATTATAGGGGCCTGGACACTGAAGCTTTCTTT.

The V and J genes are TRBV7-6 and TRBJ2-5; 7 bases fit TRBD1. J gave up 2 bases and V 4 bases, and 4 bases lay outside the gene matches. Germline lookup yields CDR1 SGHVS and CDR2 FNYEAQ. The CDR3 contains 14 residues. The CDR3 DNA is TGTGCCAGCAGCTCGCCGGGACAGCAAGAGACCCAGTACTTC. It encodes CASSSPGQQETQYF.